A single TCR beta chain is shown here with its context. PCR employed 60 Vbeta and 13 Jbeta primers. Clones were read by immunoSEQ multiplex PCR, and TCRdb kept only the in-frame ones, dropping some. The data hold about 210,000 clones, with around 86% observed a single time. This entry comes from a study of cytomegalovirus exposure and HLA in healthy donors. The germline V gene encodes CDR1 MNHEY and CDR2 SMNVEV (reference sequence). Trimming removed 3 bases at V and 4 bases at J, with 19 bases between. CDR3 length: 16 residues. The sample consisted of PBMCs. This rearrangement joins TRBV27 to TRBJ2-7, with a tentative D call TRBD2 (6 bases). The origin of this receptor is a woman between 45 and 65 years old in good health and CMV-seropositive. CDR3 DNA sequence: TGTGCCAGCAGTTTCGCCGGAGATGGGCGGGGTTACGAGCAGTACTTC. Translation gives CASSFAGDGRGYEQYF.